Listed here are 17 T cell receptor beta chains from one sample, sequenced in a study of shared clonotypes between healthy human individuals. Method: immunoSEQ multiplex PCR; TCRdb's copy keeps in-frame clones and lacks some. The profile shows a few million clones, about 90% of them singletons. The sample consisted of naive CD4+ T cells from PBMCs. Described subset: CD45RA+ positively selected. These receptors originate from a man younger than 35 in good health. Some clones in this sample may be carry-over from other donors' samples.

This clone was seen just once. The genes are TRBV10-3 and TRBJ1-5, with TRBD1 matching over 9 bases. The V segment lost 2 bases and the J segment 9 bases; nucleotides outside the gene matches: 8. CDR1 is ENHRY, CDR2 SYGVKD, per germline. The CDR3 runs 15 residues. The CDR3 nucleotides read TGTGCCATCAGTGAGCGACAGGGGGAGATCATGCCCCAGCATTTT. Translating gives CAISERQGEIMPQHF.

The chain is built from TRBV4-2 and TRBJ2-5; D might be TRBD1 (6 bases). The J call may be faulty, since TRBJ2-7 better matches the DNA end. Germline loops: CDR1 LGHNA, CDR2 YNFKEQ. The CDR3 consists of 15 residues. The CDR3 sequence is CASSPFPDRSDEQYF. Written as DNA, the CDR3 is TGTGCCAGCAGCCCCTTCCCTGACAGGTCCGACGAGCAGTACTTC.

V is TRBV25-1 and J is TRBJ2-2, with TRBD1 matching 9 bases. The length of the CDR3 is 15 residues. The V gene's germline CDR1 is MGHDK and CDR2 SYGVNS. V was pared by 2 bases and J by 3 bases, with 1 base of the junction left unmatched. The CDR3 spells CASSEGTGYTGELFF. The CDR3, as DNA: TGTGCCAGCAGTGAAGGGACAGGGTACACCGGGGAGCTGTTTTTT.

The chain links TRBV28 to TRBJ2-1; TRBD2 is a possible D gene (5 bases). Germline CDR1 is MDHEN and CDR2 is SYDVKM. This CDR3 has 15 amino acids. Trimming shortened V by 6 bases and J by 5 bases, and 17 bases separated the two germline ends. This CDR3 reads CASSPPPGRNNEQFF. The CDR3 bases are TGTGCCAGCAGCCCCCCTCCGGGAAGGAACAATGAGCAGTTCTTC.

The chain is built from TRBV4-3 and TRBJ1-3; 8 nucleotides agree with TRBD1. This CDR3 has 15 residues. V gave up 0 bases and J gave up 5 bases; unmatched junction bases: 3. Germline V gives CDR1 LGHNA, CDR2 YSLEER. CDR3 loop: CASSQDGQGRNTIYF. The CDR3 DNA reads as TGCGCCAGCAGCCAAGACGGACAGGGCCGAAACACCATATATTTT.

V gene TRBV6-1 combines with J gene TRBJ1-1; D is uncertain. V lost 3 bases, J lost 2 bases, and 10 bases lay in between. The CDR3 covers 14 residues. CDR1 and CDR2 (germline): MNHNS, SASEGT. DNA for the CDR3: TGTGCCAGCAGTGATCGAATTAGAAACACTGAAGCTTTCTTT. Protein: CASSDRIRNTEAFF.

In this sample, this clone turned up once. The genes are TRBV7-2 and TRBJ2-5; D is uncertain. CDR1 and CDR2 from the germline V gene are SGHTA and FQGNSA. The V end was cut by 2 bases, the J end by 4 bases, with 8 bases between. This CDR3 contains 13 residues. CDR3 protein: CASSLFYRETQYF. The CDR3 DNA sequence: TGTGCCAGCAGCTTATTCTACCGAGAGACCCAGTACTTC.

The chain joins TRBV11-2 to TRBJ2-1, with TRBD2 matching over 8 bases. After removal of 0 bases from V and 5 bases from J, the junction contained 6 bases not matched to a gene. Germline V gives CDR1 SGHAT, CDR2 FQNNGV. CDR3 length equals 16 residues. The CDR3 region has the DNA TGTGCCAGCAGCTTAGATCCAGCGGGAGTGGACAATGAGCAGTTCTTC. It specifies CASSLDPAGVDNEQFF.

The chain recombines TRBV9 with TRBJ2-2; D ambiguous. From germline, CDR1 is SGDLS and CDR2 YYNGEE. This CDR3 is 14 amino acids long. The germline V and J ends were trimmed by 3 bases and 5 bases, with 11 bases remaining between them. CDR3 bases: TGTGCCAGCAGCGCCGCTATTTCGACCGGGGAGCTGTTTTTT. It is translated as CASSAAISTGELFF.

J is TRBJ2-7 and V is TRBV18, with TRBD1 identical over 8 bases. Looked up from germline, CDR1 is KGHSH and CDR2 is LQKENI. CDR3 length: 14 residues. Trimming cost V 2 bases and J 6 bases; bases outside gene matches: 6. The CDR3 loop is CASSPSRGRVEQYF. CDR3 in DNA: TGTGCCAGCTCACCAAGCAGGGGGCGCGTCGAGCAGTACTTC.

The chain recombines TRBV5-1 with TRBJ1-5; a possible D gene is TRBD1 (6 bases). Germline-derived CDR1 and CDR2 are SGHRS and YFSETQ. This CDR3 contains 16 residues. V lost 0 bases and J 1 base, leaving 11 bases between the germline ends. The CDR3 DNA is TGCGCCAGCAGCTTGGGATTGGACAGAAGCAATCAGCCCCAGCATTTT. It is translated as CASSLGLDRSNQPQHF.

The chain uses TRBV11-2 and TRBJ2-5, with 10 bases matching TRBD2. Trimming took 3 bases from V and 4 from J; bases not matched to a gene: 8. Germline values: CDR1 SGHAT, CDR2 FQNNGV. This CDR3 comprises 16 residues. The CDR3 nucleotides are TGTGCCAGCAGCTTTTTACTAGCGGGAAGTGGAGAGACCCAGTACTTC. It specifies CASSFLLAGSGETQYF. Filled out from reference TRBV11-2 and TRBJ2-5, the complete variable domain reads EAGVAQSPRYKIIEKRQSVAFWCNPISGHATLYWYQQILGQGPKLLIQFQNNGVVDDSQLPKDRFSAERLKGVDSTLKIQPAKLEDSAVYLCASSFLLAGSGETQYFGPGTRLLVL.

This clone came up once. The chain uses TRBV18 and TRBJ2-7; D gene uncertain. Looked up from germline, CDR1 is KGHSH and CDR2 is LQKENI. This CDR3 contains 13 residues. V was cut by 0 bases and J by 4 bases, with 7 bases left in between. CDR3 residues: CASSPPSLYEQYF. CDR3 in DNA: TGTGCCAGCTCACCACCTTCCCTTTACGAGCAGTACTTC. Looking up the rest from reference TRBV18 and TRBJ2-7 gives the full variable domain: NAGVMQNPRHLVRRRGQEARLRCSPMKGHSHVYWYRQLPEEGLKFMVYLQKENIIDESGMPKERFSAEFPKEGPSILRIQQVVRGDSAAYFCASSPPSLYEQYFGPGTRLTVT.

The chain uses TRBV5-6 and TRBJ2-1; the match to TRBD1 covers 8 bases. J gave up 8 bases and V 3 bases, and 16 bases lay outside the gene matches. Germline CDR1 SGHDT, CDR2 YYEEEE. This CDR3 region has 17 residues. The CDR3 DNA sequence: TGTGCCAGCAGCTCTGACAGGGGCGCAGTGATGTGGGATGAGCAGTTCTTC. It is translated as CASSSDRGAVMWDEQFF.

This sequence joins TRBV28 and TRBJ1-5; D unclear. Germline CDR1 reads MDHEN; CDR2 reads SYDVKM. This CDR3 spans 12 amino acids. The CDR3 loop is CSSGVGNQPQHF. CDR3 coding DNA: TGTTCCTCCGGTGTTGGGAATCAGCCCCAGCATTTT.

The chain's CDR3 is CASSYGSGGPGSPLHF. As DNA, the CDR3 is TGTGCCAGCAGTTACGGATCAGGGGGACCTGGTTCACCCCTCCACTTT. This chain uses TRBV6-5 with TRBJ1-6, with 7 bases lining up with TRBD1. Germline trimming cut 2 bases from V and 9 bases from J; bases unmatched to any gene: 10. The CDR3 consists of 16 residues. The germline gives CDR1 MNHEY, CDR2 SVGAGI.

The J gene is TRBJ2-7, the V gene TRBV7-2; 9 bases agree with TRBD1. The CDR3 is made up of 15 amino acids. J lost 6 bases, V lost 2 bases, and 8 bases had no gene match. CDR1 and CDR2 (germline): SGHTA, FQGNSA. The DNA of the CDR3 is TGTGCCAGCAGCTTAAACACAGGGGGCGATTCCGAGCAGTACTTC. Protein: CASSLNTGGDSEQYF.